Listed below are T cell receptor beta chains from one sample, sequenced in a study of T cells in Graves' hyperthyroidism and ophthalmopathy. Via MiXCR, TCRdb re-called the multiplex PCR reads, giving one row per CDR3 protein. Altogether about 200,000 distinct CDR3 sequences are present, about 17% being singletons, with the ten largest covering about 45%. The sequencing sample was made of blood. The source of these receptors is a man aged 35-49 years with Graves' hyperthyroidism. The CDR3 runs from the conserved cysteine through the conserved F or W. The D gene is left open where the match is weak. Expanded clones are given a class, and other clones once, few, many or no size at all.

>TRBV20-1|-|TRBJ2-1|TRBD2
TGCAGTGCTAGGGTCCCTAGCGGGAGGCGAAGTGAGCAGTTCTTC
CSARVPSGRRSEQFF
>TRBV27|many|TRBJ2-5|-
TGTGCCAGCAGTTTATACAGTGACTCCGCCGGGACCCAGTACTTC
CASSLYSDSAGTQYF
>TRBV5-5|many|TRBJ2-5|-
TGTGCCAGCAGCGGGGGACCTGGGGAGACCCAGTACTTC
CASSGGPGETQYF
>TRBV7-2|few|TRBJ2-5|-
TGTGCCAGCAGCTTAGACCGTCTCCAAGAGACCCAGTACTTC
CASSLDRLQETQYF
>TRBV15|many|TRBJ1-6|-
TGTGCCACCAGCAGAGTGGGCAGAAATTCACCCCTCCACTTT
CATSRVGRNSPLHF
>TRBV6-1|many|TRBJ2-3|TRBD2
TGTGCCAGCATCGGCGGGGGGGCTAAAGATACGCAGTATTTT
CASIGGGAKDTQYF
>TRBV7-2|many|TRBJ2-1|-
TGTGCCAGCAGACGACCAGGGCAGGTGGGAAATGAGCAGTTCTTC
CASRRPGQVGNEQFF
>TRBV2|many|TRBJ1-1|-
TGTGCCAGCAGTGAACCGGGACCCAGCGTCCCTGAAGCTTTCTTT
CASSEPGPSVPEAFF
>TRBV18|many|TRBJ2-7|TRBD1
TGTGCCAGCTCGTCCGGGACAGGGTGGTACGAGCAGTACTTC
CASSSGTGWYEQYF
>TRBV20-1|few|TRBJ2-3|-
TGCAGTGCTACAGAAGGGAAAACTAGCACAGATACGCAGTATTTT
CSATEGKTSTDTQYF
>TRBV20-1|many|TRBJ1-5|-
TGCAGTGCTAGACCCCATTTGGGCAGGGTCCTCAATCAGCCCCAGCATTTT
CSARPHLGRVLNQPQHF
>TRBV19|many|TRBJ1-1|TRBD1
TGTGCCAGTAGTACCTCCGGGACAGAGAACACTGAAGCTTTCTTT
CASSTSGTENTEAFF
>TRBV28|many|TRBJ2-7|-
TGTGCCAGCAGCCCGGACACTACCTACGAGCAGTACTTC
CASSPDTTYEQYF
>TRBV20-1|many|TRBJ2-1|TRBD2
TGCAGTGCTACGACTAGCGGGGGGCTTAGCTCCTACAATGAGCAGTTCTTC
CSATTSGGLSSYNEQFF
>TRBV7-9|many|TRBJ1-5|-
TGTGCCAGCAGCTTAAGAGGGGGGGATCAGCCCCAGCATTTT
CASSLRGGDQPQHF
>TRBV20-1|-|TRBJ1-5|-
TGCAGTGCTAGAGATCCAACAGGGCGCAATCAGCCCCAGCATTTT
CSARDPTGRNQPQHF
>TRBV7-2|many|TRBJ2-7|-
TGTGCCAGCAGCCGGAACTACGAGCAGTACTTC
CASSRNYEQYF
>TRBV7-2|many|TRBJ1-1|-
TGTGCCAGCAGCTTAGTCTCGTCAGCGAACACTGAAGCTTTCTTT
CASSLVSSANTEAFF
>TRBV5-4|-|TRBJ2-5|-
TGTGCCAGCAGCGATGCCTTTCGGGAGACCCAGTACTTC
CASSDAFRETQYF
>TRBV24-1|few|TRBJ2-5|-
TGTGCCACCAGTGACACAGGAAGGTACCAAGAGACCCAGTACTTC
CATSDTGRYQETQYF
>TRBV2|-|TRBJ1-4|TRBD1
TGTGCCAGCAGGGGGGAGACAGGGAGTGAAAAACTGTTTTTT
CASRGETGSEKLFF
>TRBV19|-|TRBJ2-1|-
TGTGCCAGTAGTAGGGATGACACGTACAATGAGCAGTTCTTC
CASSRDDTYNEQFF
>TRBV4-3|-|TRBJ2-7|TRBD1
TGCGCCAGCAGCCAAGGGACACAGGGGGAGTACGAGCAGTACTTC
CASSQGTQGEYEQYF
>TRBV6-1|-|TRBJ2-7|TRBD1
TGTGCCAGCAGTGGCGCAGGACAGGGATTACACGAGCAGTACTTC
CASSGAGQGLHEQYF
>TRBV7-2|few|TRBJ2-5|-
TGTGCCAGCAGCTTAGACTTCGGGTCAGGGACCCAGTACTTC
CASSLDFGSGTQYF
>TRBV7-2|-|TRBJ1-1|-
TGTGCCTCGGGCCAGGGAAGATTGACTGAAGCTTTCTTT
CASGQGRLTEAFF
>TRBV28|many|TRBJ2-3|-
TGTGCCAGCAACCTCCAGGGACCCGGCACAGATACGCAGTATTTT
CASNLQGPGTDTQYF
>TRBV3-1|many|TRBJ1-5|-
TGTGCCAGCAGCCAGGGGTCCCGAGATCAGCCCCAGCATTTT
CASSQGSRDQPQHF
>TRBV2|many|TRBJ2-5|TRBD2
TGTGCCAGCAGTGTGCCAGCGGGGGGCGGGGAGACCCAGTACTTC
CASSVPAGGGETQYF
>TRBV27|few|TRBJ2-7|TRBD1
TGTGCCAGCAGGGGGGACAGGGCCAGCTCCTACGAGCAGTACTTC
CASRGDRASSYEQYF
>TRBV11-2|many|TRBJ1-1|TRBD1
TGTGCCAGCAGCGTCGGGACAGAGAACACTGAAGCTTTCTTT
CASSVGTENTEAFF